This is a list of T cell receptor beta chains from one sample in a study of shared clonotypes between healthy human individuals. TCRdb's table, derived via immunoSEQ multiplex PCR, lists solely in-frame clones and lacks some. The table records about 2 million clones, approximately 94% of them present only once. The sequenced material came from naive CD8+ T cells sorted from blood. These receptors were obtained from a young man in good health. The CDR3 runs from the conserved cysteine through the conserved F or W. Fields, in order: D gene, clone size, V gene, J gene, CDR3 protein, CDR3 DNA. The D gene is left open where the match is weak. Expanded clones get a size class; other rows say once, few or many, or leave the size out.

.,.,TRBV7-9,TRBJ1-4,CASSGGPTNEKLFF,TGTGCCAGCAGCGGGGGCCCCACTAATGAAAAACTGTTTTTT
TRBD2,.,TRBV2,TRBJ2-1,CASSDPAGTAYNEQFF,TGTGCCAGCAGTGATCCAGCGGGGACGGCCTACAATGAGCAGTTCTTC
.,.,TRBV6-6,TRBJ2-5,CASSYPLGDPRETQYF,TGTGCCAGCAGTTACCCCCTGGGGGATCCCCGAGAGACCCAGTACTTC
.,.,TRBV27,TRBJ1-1,CASSPINVLGVNTEAFF,TGTGCCAGCAGTCCAATAAACGTCCTCGGGGTGAACACTGAAGCTTTCTTT
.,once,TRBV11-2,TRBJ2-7,CASSSPNRELVPNEQYF,TGTGCCAGCAGCTCCCCAAACAGGGAATTGGTCCCCAACGAGCAGTACTTC
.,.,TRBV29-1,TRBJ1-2,CSVEATATGYNYGYTF,TGCAGCGTTGAAGCCACGGCAACTGGGTATAACTATGGCTACACCTTC
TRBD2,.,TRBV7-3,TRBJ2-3,CASSISGGVADTQYF,TGTGCCAGCAGCATTAGCGGGGGCGTTGCAGATACGCAGTATTTT
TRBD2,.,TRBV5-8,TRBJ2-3,CASSLFGGELSSTDTQYF,TGTGCCAGCAGCTTGTTCGGGGGGGAGCTCTCTAGCACAGATACGCAGTATTTT
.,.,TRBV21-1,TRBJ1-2,CASSTPPAAGFFNYGYTF,TGTGCCAGCAGCACTCCACCTGCGGCGGGTTTCTTTAACTATGGCTACACCTTC
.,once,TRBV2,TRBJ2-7,CASTETTAWGYEQYF,TGTGCCAGCACTGAAACGACGGCGTGGGGCTACGAGCAGTACTTC
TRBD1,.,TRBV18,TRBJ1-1,CASKIGQGIMNTEAFF,TGTGCCAGTAAGATAGGACAGGGAATCATGAACACTGAAGCTTTCTTT
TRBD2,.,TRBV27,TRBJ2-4,CASSFLSVRLAGTVNIQYF,TGTGCCAGCAGTTTCCTTTCGGTGAGACTAGCGGGAACTGTAAACATTCAGTACTTC
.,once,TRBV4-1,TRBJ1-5,CASSQGDGGNQPQHF,TGCGCCAGCAGCCAGGGGGACGGTGGTAATCAGCCCCAGCATTTT
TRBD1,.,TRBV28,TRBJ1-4,CASSTRDRGLPNEKLFF,TGTGCCAGCAGTACCCGGGACAGGGGGCTCCCTAATGAAAAACTGTTTTTT
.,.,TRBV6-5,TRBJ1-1,CASRHPELTEAFF,TGTGCCAGCAGGCACCCCGAGCTGACTGAAGCTTTCTTT
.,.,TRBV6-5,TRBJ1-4,CASTLVATNEKLFF,TGTGCCAGCACCCTCGTTGCAACTAATGAAAAACTGTTTTTT
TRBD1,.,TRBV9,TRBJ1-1,CASSAVSGQGAVEAFF,TGTGCCAGCAGCGCGGTTTCGGGACAGGGGGCAGTTGAAGCTTTCTTT
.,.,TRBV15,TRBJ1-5,CATSPLGPAGNQPQHF,TGTGCCACCAGCCCCCTCGGGCCAGCGGGCAATCAGCCCCAGCATTTT
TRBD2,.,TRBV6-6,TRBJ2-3,CASRSGLAIDTQYF,TGTGCCAGCCGATCGGGACTAGCGATAGATACGCAGTATTTT
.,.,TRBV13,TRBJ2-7,CASSPAGEREQYF,TGTGCCAGCAGCCCCGCCGGGGAAAGGGAGCAGTACTTC
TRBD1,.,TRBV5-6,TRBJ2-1,CASSSAGQGPINEQFF,TGTGCCAGCAGCTCGGCCGGACAGGGTCCCATCAATGAGCAGTTCTTC
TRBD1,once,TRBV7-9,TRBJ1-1,CASSLGQGNTEAFF,TGTGCCAGCAGCCTGGGACAGGGGAACACTGAAGCTTTCTTT
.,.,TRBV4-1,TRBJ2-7,CASSQVPLYEQYF,TGCGCCAGCAGCCAAGTTCCACTCTACGAGCAGTACTTC
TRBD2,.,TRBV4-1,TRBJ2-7,CASKMASGGTAYEQYF,TGCGCCAGCAAAATGGCTAGCGGGGGAACTGCCTACGAGCAGTACTTC
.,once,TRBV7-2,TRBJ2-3,CASSHQTAPDTQYF,TGTGCCAGCAGCCACCAGACAGCTCCTGATACGCAGTATTTT
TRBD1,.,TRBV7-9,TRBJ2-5,CASSADRGWETQYF,TGTGCCAGCAGCGCGGACAGGGGATGGGAGACCCAGTACTTC
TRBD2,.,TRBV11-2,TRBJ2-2,CASRPGGGSGELFF,TGTGCCAGCAGACCCGGCGGGGGGAGCGGGGAGCTGTTTTTT
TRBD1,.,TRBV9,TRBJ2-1,CASGRDSLNEQFF,TGTGCCAGCGGCCGGGACAGCCTCAATGAGCAGTTCTTC
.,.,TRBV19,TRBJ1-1,CASSIDRGNTEAFF,TGTGCCAGTAGTATAGACAGGGGGAACACTGAAGCTTTCTTT
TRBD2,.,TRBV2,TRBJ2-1,CASSVNLAGLSGSNEQFF,TGTGCCAGCAGTGTTAACCTAGCGGGCCTTTCAGGGTCCAATGAGCAGTTCTTC
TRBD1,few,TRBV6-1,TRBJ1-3,CASRDSTGDGNTIYF,TGTGCCAGCAGGGATAGCACAGGGGATGGAAACACCATATATTTT
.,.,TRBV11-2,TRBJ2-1,CASSLERPPAYNEQFF,TGTGCCAGCAGCTTAGAAAGACCCCCCGCCTACAATGAGCAGTTCTTC
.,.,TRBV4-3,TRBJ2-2,CASSQGSGNTGELFF,TGCGCCAGCAGCCAAGGTTCTGGGAACACCGGGGAGCTGTTTTTT
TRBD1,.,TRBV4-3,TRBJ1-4,CASSQGAETGGISEKLFF,TGCGCCAGCAGCCAAGGTGCGGAGACAGGGGGCATAAGCGAAAAACTGTTTTTT